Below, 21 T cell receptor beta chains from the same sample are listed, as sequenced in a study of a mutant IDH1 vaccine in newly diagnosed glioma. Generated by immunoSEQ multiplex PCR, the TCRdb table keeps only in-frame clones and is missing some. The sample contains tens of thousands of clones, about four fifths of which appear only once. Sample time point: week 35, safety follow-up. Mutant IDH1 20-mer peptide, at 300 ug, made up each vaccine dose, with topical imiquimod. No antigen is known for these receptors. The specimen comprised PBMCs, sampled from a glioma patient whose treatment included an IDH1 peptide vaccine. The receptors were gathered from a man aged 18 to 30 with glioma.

CDR3 sequence (DNA): TGTGCCAGCAGAACGACAGATGGCTACACCTTC. Translating gives CASRTTDGYTF. The chain carries TRBV27 and TRBJ1-2; a possible D gene is TRBD1 (5 bases). The germline gives CDR1 MNHEY, CDR2 SMNVEV (reference sequence). The CDR3 extends over 11 amino acids. The V end was cut by 6 bases, the J end by 6 bases, with 8 bases between.

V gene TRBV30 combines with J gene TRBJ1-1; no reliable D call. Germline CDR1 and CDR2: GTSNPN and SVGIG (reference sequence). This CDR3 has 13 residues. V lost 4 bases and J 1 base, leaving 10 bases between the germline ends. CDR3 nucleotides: TGTGCCTGGATGTGGATAACGAACACTGAAGCTTTCTTT. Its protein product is CAWMWITNTEAFF. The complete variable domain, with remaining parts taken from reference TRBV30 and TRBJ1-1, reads SQTIHQWPATLVQPVGSPLSLECTVEGTSNPNLYWYRQAAGRGLQLLFYSVGIGQISSEVPQNLSASRPQDRQFILSSKKLLLSDSGFYLCAWMWITNTEAFFGQGTRLTVV.

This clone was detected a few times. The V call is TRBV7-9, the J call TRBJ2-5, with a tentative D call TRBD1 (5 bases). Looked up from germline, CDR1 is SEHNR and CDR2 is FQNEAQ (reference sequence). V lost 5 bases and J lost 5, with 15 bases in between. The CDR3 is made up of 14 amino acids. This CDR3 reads CASSPQGQRETQYF. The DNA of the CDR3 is TGTGCCAGCAGCCCTCAGGGTCAAAGGGAGACCCAGTACTTC.

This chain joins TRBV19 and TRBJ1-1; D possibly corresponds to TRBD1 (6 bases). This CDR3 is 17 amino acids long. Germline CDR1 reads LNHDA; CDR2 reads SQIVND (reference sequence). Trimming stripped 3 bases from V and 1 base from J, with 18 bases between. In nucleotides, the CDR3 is TGTGCCAGTAGTATGGCCAGGGGCCCGACCCCGAACACTGAAGCTTTCTTT. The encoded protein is CASSMARGPTPNTEAFF.

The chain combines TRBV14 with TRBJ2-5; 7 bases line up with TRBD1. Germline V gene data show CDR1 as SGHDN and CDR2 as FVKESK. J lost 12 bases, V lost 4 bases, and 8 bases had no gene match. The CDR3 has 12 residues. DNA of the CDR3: TGTGCCAGCAGCCCGACAGGGTGGATCAAGTACTTC. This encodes CASSPTGWIKYF.

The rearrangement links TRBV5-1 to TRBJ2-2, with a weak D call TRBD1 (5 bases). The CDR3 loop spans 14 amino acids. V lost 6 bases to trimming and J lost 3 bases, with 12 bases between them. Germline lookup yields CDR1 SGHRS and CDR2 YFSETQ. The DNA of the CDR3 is TGCGCCAGCACATGGACAAGGGACACCGGGGAGCTGTTTTTT. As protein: CASTWTRDTGELFF. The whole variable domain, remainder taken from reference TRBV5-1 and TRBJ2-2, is KAGVTQTPRYLIKTRGQQVTLSCSPISGHRSVSWYQQTPGQGLQFLFEYFSETQRNKGNFPGRFSGRQFSNSRSEMNVSTLELGDSALYLCASTWTRDTGELFFGEGSRLTVL.

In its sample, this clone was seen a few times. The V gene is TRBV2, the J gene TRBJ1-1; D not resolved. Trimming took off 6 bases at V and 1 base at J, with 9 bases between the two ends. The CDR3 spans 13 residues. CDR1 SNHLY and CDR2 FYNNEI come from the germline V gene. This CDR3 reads CASSGSRNTEAFF. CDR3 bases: TGTGCCAGCAGCGGGTCTCGGAACACTGAAGCTTTCTTT. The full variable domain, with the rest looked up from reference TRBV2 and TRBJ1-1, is EPEVTQTPSHQVTQMGQEVILRCVPISNHLYFYWYRQILGQKVEFLVSFYNNEISEKSEIFDDQFSVERPDGSNFTLKIRSTKLEDSAMYFCASSGSRNTEAFFGQGTRLTVV.

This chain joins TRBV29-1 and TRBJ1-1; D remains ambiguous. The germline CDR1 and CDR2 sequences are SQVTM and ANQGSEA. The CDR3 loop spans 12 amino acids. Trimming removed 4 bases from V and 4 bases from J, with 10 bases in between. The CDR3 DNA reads TGCAGCGTTGGTCTCAGAAGCACTGAAGCTTTCTTT. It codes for CSVGLRSTEAFF.

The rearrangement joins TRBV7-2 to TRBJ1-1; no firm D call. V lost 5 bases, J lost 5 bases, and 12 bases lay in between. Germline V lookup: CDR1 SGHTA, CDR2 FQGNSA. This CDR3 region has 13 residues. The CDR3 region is CASSVTVRTEAFF. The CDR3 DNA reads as TGTGCCAGCAGCGTCACAGTGAGAACTGAAGCTTTCTTT.

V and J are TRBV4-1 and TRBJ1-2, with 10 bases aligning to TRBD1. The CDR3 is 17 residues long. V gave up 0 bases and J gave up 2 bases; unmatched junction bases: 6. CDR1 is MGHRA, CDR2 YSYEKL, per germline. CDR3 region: CASSQDFWDRGNYGYTF. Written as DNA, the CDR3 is TGCGCCAGCAGCCAAGATTTCTGGGACAGGGGAAACTATGGCTACACCTTC.

The CDR3 protein is CASSYSQRRTEAFF. The DNA for the CDR3 is TGTGCCAGCAGTTACTCCCAAAGACGGACTGAAGCTTTCTTT. The genes are TRBV6-5 and TRBJ1-1; no firm D call. Trimming shortened V by 0 bases and J by 5 bases, and 10 bases separated the two germline ends. The CDR3 spans 14 residues. Germline lookup yields CDR1 MNHEY and CDR2 SVGAGI.

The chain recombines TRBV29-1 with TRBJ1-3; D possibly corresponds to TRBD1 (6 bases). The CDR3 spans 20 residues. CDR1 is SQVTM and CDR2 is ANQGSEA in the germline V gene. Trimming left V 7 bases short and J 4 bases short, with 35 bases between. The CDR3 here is CSALGRSVEISGGPGNTIYF. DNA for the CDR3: TGCAGCGCCCTGGGCCGCAGCGTTGAAATCTCCGGGGGCCCCGGAAACACCATATATTTT.

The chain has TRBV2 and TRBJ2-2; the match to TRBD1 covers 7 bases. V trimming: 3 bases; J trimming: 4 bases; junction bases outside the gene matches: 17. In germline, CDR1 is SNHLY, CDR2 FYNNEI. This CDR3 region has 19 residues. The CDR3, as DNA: TGTGCCAGCAGTGATACCCGAGACGATCCGGGACAGTCCACCGGGGAGCTGTTTTTT. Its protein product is CASSDTRDDPGQSTGELFF.

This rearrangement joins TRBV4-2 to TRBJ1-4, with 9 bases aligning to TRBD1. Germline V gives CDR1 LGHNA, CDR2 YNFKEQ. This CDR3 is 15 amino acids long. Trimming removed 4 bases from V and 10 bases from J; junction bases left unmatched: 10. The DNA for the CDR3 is TGTGCCAGCAGCCGGGAACAGGGGGCGGGGGGAAAACTGTTTTTT. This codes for CASSREQGAGGKLFF.

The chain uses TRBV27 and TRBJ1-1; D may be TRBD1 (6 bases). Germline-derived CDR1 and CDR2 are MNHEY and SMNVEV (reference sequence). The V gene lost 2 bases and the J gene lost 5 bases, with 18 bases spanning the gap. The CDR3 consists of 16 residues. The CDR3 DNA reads TGTGCCAGCAGTTTAACAGGGCTTCGGGCTGGGACTGAAGCTTTCTTT. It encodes CASSLTGLRAGTEAFF.

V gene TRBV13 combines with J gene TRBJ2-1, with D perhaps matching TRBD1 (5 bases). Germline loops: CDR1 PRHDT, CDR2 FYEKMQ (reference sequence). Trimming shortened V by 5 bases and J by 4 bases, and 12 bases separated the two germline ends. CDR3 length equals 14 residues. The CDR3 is CASSPRQFYNEQFF. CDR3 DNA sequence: TGTGCCAGCAGCCCCCGACAGTTTTACAATGAGCAGTTCTTC.

DNA for the CDR3: TGTGCCAGCAGCGCGCGGACAAACTCTGGAAACACCATATATTTT. Protein: CASSARTNSGNTIYF. The rearrangement joins TRBV9 to TRBJ1-3, with D maybe TRBD1 (5 bases). The CDR3 loop spans 15 amino acids. CDR1 is SGDLS, CDR2 YYNGEE, per germline. Trimming stripped 3 bases from V and 0 bases from J, with 10 bases between.

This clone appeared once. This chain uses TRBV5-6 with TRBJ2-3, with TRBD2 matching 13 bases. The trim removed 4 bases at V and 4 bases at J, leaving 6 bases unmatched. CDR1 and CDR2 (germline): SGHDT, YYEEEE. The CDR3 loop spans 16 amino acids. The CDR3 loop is CASSHRTSGGADTQYF. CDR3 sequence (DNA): TGTGCCAGCAGCCATAGAACTAGCGGGGGGGCAGATACGCAGTATTTT.

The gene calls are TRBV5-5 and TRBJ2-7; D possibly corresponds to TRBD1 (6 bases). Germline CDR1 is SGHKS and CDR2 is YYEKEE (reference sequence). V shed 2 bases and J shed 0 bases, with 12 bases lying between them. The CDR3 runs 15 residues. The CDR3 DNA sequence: TGTGCCAGCAGCTTTGTCGGACAGAGCTCCTACGAGCAGTACTTC. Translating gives CASSFVGQSSYEQYF.

The CDR3 is CASIYGRDQNIQYF. DNA of the CDR3: TGTGCCAGTATTTATGGGCGGGACCAAAACATTCAGTACTTC. The V gene is TRBV19, the J gene TRBJ2-4; a possible D gene is TRBD2 (6 bases). The CDR3 contains 14 residues. V lost 7 bases and J lost 5, with 15 bases in between. The germline gives CDR1 LNHDA, CDR2 SQIVND (reference sequence).

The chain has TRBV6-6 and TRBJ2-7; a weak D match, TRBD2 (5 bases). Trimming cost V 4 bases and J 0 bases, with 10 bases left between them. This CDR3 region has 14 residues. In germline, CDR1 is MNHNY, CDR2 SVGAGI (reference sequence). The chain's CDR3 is CASSCPDSSYEQYF. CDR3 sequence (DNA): TGTGCCAGCAGTTGCCCGGACTCCTCCTACGAGCAGTACTTC.